One sample yielded the 19 T cell receptor beta chains listed below, sequenced in a study of chemoradiotherapy in HPV16-positive cancers. Assay: immunoSEQ multiplex PCR; the TCRdb copy retains only in-frame clones and omits some. The sample records about 29,000 clones, more than 85% being singletons. The sequencing here drew on blood, taken from a patient who underwent chemoradiotherapy. The receptors derive from a human donor with HPV-associated anogenital cancer.

This chain joins TRBV7-9 and TRBJ1-1; 8 nucleotides match TRBD1. There are 15 residues in the CDR3. The ends lost 5 bases at V and 6 bases at J; junction bases unmatched: 11. Germline V CDR1 and CDR2: SEHNR, FQNEAQ (reference sequence). The CDR3 here is CASSQDGQGGSEAFF. CDR3 in DNA: TGTGCCAGCAGCCAAGATGGACAGGGTGGCTCTGAAGCTTTCTTT. The variable domain in full, with the rest retrieved from reference TRBV7-9 and TRBJ1-1, is DTGVSQNPRHKITKRGQNVTFRCDPISEHNRLYWYRQTLGQGPEFLTYFQNEAQLEKSRLLSDRFSAERPKGSFSTLEIQRTEQGDSAMYLCASSQDGQGGSEAFFGQGTRLTVV.

The chain is built from TRBV18 and TRBJ2-5, with D hard to call. Trimming cost V 3 bases and J 1 base, with 12 bases left between them. This CDR3 comprises 15 residues. CDR1 and CDR2 from the germline V gene are KGHSH and LQKENI. The chain's CDR3 is CASSPRRGSQETQYF. The CDR3 DNA is TGTGCCAGCTCACCTAGGAGAGGCAGCCAAGAGACCCAGTACTTC.

The chain carries TRBV10-3 and TRBJ1-2; D is possibly TRBD1 (5 bases). The CDR3 consists of 15 residues. Trimming cost V 8 bases and J 4 bases, with 20 bases left between them. CDR1 and CDR2 from the germline V gene are ENHRY and SYGVKD. Here the CDR3 reads CAIGAVGALSYGYTF. Here the CDR3 DNA reads TGTGCCATCGGAGCGGTAGGGGCCCTGAGCTATGGCTACACCTTC.

This chain joins TRBV6-5 and TRBJ2-1; D remains unclear. The CDR3 covers 11 residues. V lost 0 bases to trimming and J lost 10 bases, with 4 bases between them. The germline CDR1 and CDR2 sequences are MNHEY and SVGAGI. CDR3 residues: CASSYSQEQFF. The CDR3 bases are TGTGCCAGCAGTTACTCCCAAGAGCAGTTCTTC.

The rearrangement joins TRBV6-1 to TRBJ2-7; D tentatively reads TRBD1 or TRBD2 (6 bases each). Trimming pared 6 bases from V and 3 bases from J, leaving 12 bases between. The CDR3 runs 13 residues. Germline V gene sequence: CDR1 MNHNS, CDR2 SASEGT. This CDR3 is CASSLEGGYEQYF. The DNA of the CDR3 is TGTGCCAGCAGCCTCGAGGGGGGCTACGAGCAGTACTTC.

The V and J genes are TRBV7-9 and TRBJ1-2, with a possible D match to TRBD1 (5 bases). The CDR3 runs 13 residues. Germline CDR1 is SEHNR and CDR2 is FQNEAQ (reference sequence). V lost 5 bases and J lost 8, with 15 bases in between. The CDR3 protein is CASSPGGRGGYTF. CDR3 sequence (DNA): TGTGCCAGCAGCCCTGGAGGGCGGGGCGGCTACACCTTC.

The chain carries TRBV10-3 and TRBJ1-2; D might be TRBD1 (5 bases). The CDR3 runs to 13 residues. The germline V and J ends were trimmed by 10 bases and 1 base, with 13 bases remaining between them. Germline V lookup: CDR1 ENHRY, CDR2 SYGVKD. CDR3 region: CATSGTGNYGYTF. CDR3 in DNA: TGTGCCACCAGCGGGACGGGTAACTATGGCTACACCTTC.

The chain employs TRBV27 and TRBJ2-7; 7 bases are a match to TRBD2. V gave up 1 base and J gave up 1 base; unmatched junction bases: 7. Germline CDR1 is MNHEY and CDR2 is SMNVEV (reference sequence). CDR3 length: 16 residues. In DNA form, the CDR3 reads TGTGCCAGCAGTTTATGGGGGGGTCCGGGGTCCTACGAGCAGTACTTC. The encoded protein is CASSLWGGPGSYEQYF.

The V and J genes are TRBV27 and TRBJ2-3; 8 bases line up with TRBD1. Per germline, CDR1 MNHEY and CDR2 SMNVEV (reference sequence). The CDR3 has 15 amino acids. The ends lost 1 base at V and 6 bases at J; junction bases unmatched: 6. The CDR3 here is CASSLFQGAYDTQYF. CDR3 nucleotides: TGTGCCAGCAGTTTATTTCAGGGGGCCTATGATACGCAGTATTTT.

The rearrangement uses TRBV7-9 and TRBJ1-5, with TRBD1 as a possible D gene (5 bases). The length of the CDR3 is 17 residues. The V end lost 0 bases, the J end lost 0 bases, and 12 bases lay between the germline ends. Looked up from germline, CDR1 is SEHNR and CDR2 is FQNEAQ (reference sequence). For the CDR3, the DNA is TGTGCCAGCAGCTTAGCCACAGGCGACTATAGCAATCAGCCCCAGCATTTT. Translating it yields CASSLATGDYSNQPQHF. The full variable domain, rest sourced from reference TRBV7-9 and TRBJ1-5, is DTGVSQNPRHKITKRGQNVTFRCDPISEHNRLYWYRQTLGQGPEFLTYFQNEAQLEKSRLLSDRFSAERPKGSFSTLEIQRTEQGDSAMYLCASSLATGDYSNQPQHFGDGTRLSIL.

The J gene is TRBJ2-3, the V gene TRBV19; TRBD2 agrees at 7 bases. The V gene's germline CDR1 is LNHDA and CDR2 SQIVND (reference sequence). The CDR3 sequence is 13 residues long. V dropped 11 bases and J dropped 2; count of bases not matched to a gene: 7. CDR3 region: CASSSGLTDTQYF. The CDR3 nucleotides are TGTGCCTCCTCTAGCGGACTCACAGATACGCAGTATTTT. Filled out from reference TRBV19 and TRBJ2-3, the complete variable domain reads DGGITQSPKYLFRKEGQNVTLSCEQNLNHDAMYWYRQDPGQGLRLIYYSQIVNDFQKGDIAEGYSVSREKKESFPLTVTSAQKNPTAFYLCASSSGLTDTQYFGPGTRLTVL.

This rearrangement joins TRBV5-4 to TRBJ2-3; no reliable D call. Trimming pared 4 bases from V and 6 bases from J, leaving 15 bases between. The CDR3 runs to 14 residues. CDR1 SGHNT and CDR2 YYREEE come from the germline V gene (reference sequence). The CDR3 bases are TGTGCCAGCAGCCCCCAAGAGGTTTCTGATACGCAGTATTTT. Translating gives CASSPQEVSDTQYF. The full variable domain, its missing parts supplied by reference TRBV5-4 and TRBJ2-3, is ETGVTQSPTHLIKTRGQQVTLRCSSQSGHNTVSWYQQALGQGPQFIFQYYREEENGRGNFPPRFSGLQFPNYSSELNVNALELDDSALYLCASSPQEVSDTQYFGPGTRLTVL.

The chain employs TRBV6-6 and TRBJ2-2; 8 nucleotides line up with TRBD1. V lost 6 bases to trimming and J lost 6 bases; unmatched junction nucleotides: 3. Germline V gene data show CDR1 as MNHNY and CDR2 as SVGAGI (reference sequence). The CDR3 length is 13 residues. The CDR3, as DNA: TGTGCCAGCAGCATACAGGGGGCCGGGGAGCTGTTTTTT. Translating it yields CASSIQGAGELFF.

The sample holds one count of this clone. J is TRBJ2-3 and V is TRBV6-5; maybe TRBD1 (5 bases). The CDR3 has 15 amino acids. The germline gives CDR1 MNHEY, CDR2 SVGAGI. Trimming pared 6 bases from V and 3 bases from J, leaving 16 bases between. The chain's CDR3 is CASRLDRSVTDTQYF. DNA for the CDR3: TGTGCCAGCAGACTTGACAGATCCGTGACAGATACGCAGTATTTT.

The V gene is TRBV5-5, the J gene TRBJ2-5, with a possible D match to TRBD2 (6 bases). The ends were cut back, 3 bases at V and 7 bases at J, with 16 bases in the middle. The CDR3 contains 14 residues. Per the germline V gene, CDR1 is SGHKS and CDR2 is YYEKEE (reference sequence). The CDR3 here is CASSSGLDFGTQYF. In nucleotides, the CDR3 is TGTGCCAGCAGCTCGGGACTTGACTTTGGGACCCAGTACTTC.

V is TRBV10-1 and J is TRBJ2-7; D is perhaps TRBD1 or TRBD2 (5 bases each). CDR1 WNHNN and CDR2 SYGVQD come from the germline V gene (reference sequence). V lost 0 bases to trimming and J lost 0 bases, with 15 bases between them. The CDR3 contains 17 residues. CDR3 sequence: CASSESGRDGPSYEQYF. Here the CDR3 DNA reads TGCGCCAGCAGTGAGTCGGGACGGGACGGGCCCTCCTACGAGCAGTACTTC.

This rearrangement joins TRBV19 to TRBJ1-1; TRBD1 aligns across 7 bases. This CDR3 is 15 amino acids long. Trimming took 6 bases from V and 6 from J; bases not matched to a gene: 13. Germline CDR1 LNHDA, CDR2 SQIVND (reference sequence). The CDR3 nucleotides read TGTGCCAGTAGGCCTGACAGGGCCTTCGTCTCTGAAGCTTTCTTT. Translated: CASRPDRAFVSEAFF.

The rearrangement uses TRBV29-1 and TRBJ2-2; D remains unclear. Germline assignment: CDR1 SQVTM and CDR2 ANQGSEA. The germline V and J ends were trimmed by 3 bases and 5 bases, with 10 bases remaining between them. This CDR3 has 13 amino acids. CDR3 amino acids: CSVEPRKTGELFF. As DNA, the CDR3 is TGCAGCGTTGAGCCCAGGAAAACCGGGGAGCTGTTTTTT.

The CDR3 nucleotides are TGTGCCAGCAGGGGGGGGACAGTCTATGGCTACACCTTC. It codes for CASRGGTVYGYTF. The chain is built from TRBV2 and TRBJ1-2, with 7 positions matching TRBD1. V lost 6 bases, J lost 4 bases, and 5 bases stayed unmatched. CDR3 size: 13 residues. Germline V gene lookup returns CDR1 SNHLY and CDR2 FYNNEI.